This TCR beta chain was observed in a study of cytomegalovirus exposure and HLA in healthy donors. The PCR was carried out with 60 Vbeta primers and 13 Jbeta primers. Original data processing: Later, tens of millions of unique TCR beta chains were counted in an analysis, and some 9.9 million of them were shared. Clones were read by immunoSEQ multiplex PCR, and TCRdb kept only the in-frame ones, dropping some. That table gives V, J and clone size, and the DNA gave D and trimming. This table holds about 180,000 clones, roughly 82% found once. Comment on this clone: The sample has other DNA sequences that encode this CDR3 too.

Trimming removed 2 bases at V and 0 bases at J, with 15 bases between. CDR1 is SGDLS and CDR2 is YYNGEE in the germline V gene. This CDR3 region has 17 residues. This sequence originates from a man in his forties in good health and CMV-seronegative. The chain combines TRBV9 with TRBJ1-3; D is undetermined. The sequenced material came from PBMCs. CDR3 in DNA: TGTGCCAGCAGCGTCGACACACAACCAGCCTCTGGAAACACCATATATTTT. Translating gives CASSVDTQPASGNTIYF.